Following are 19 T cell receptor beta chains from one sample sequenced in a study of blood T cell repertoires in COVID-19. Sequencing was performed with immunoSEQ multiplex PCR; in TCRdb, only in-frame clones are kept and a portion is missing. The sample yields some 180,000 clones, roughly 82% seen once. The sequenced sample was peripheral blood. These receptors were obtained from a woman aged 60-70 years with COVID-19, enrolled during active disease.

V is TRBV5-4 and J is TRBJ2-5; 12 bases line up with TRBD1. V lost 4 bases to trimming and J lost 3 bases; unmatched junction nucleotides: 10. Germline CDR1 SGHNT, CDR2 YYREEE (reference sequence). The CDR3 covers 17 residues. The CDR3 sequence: CASSRGTGGEGKETQYF. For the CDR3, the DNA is TGTGCCAGCAGCCGGGGGACAGGGGGCGAGGGAAAAGAGACCCAGTACTTC.

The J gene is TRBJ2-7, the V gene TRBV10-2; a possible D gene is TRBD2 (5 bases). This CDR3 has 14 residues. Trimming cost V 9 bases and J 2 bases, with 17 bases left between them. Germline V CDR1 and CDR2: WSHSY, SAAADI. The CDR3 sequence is CARRRPGNTYEQYV. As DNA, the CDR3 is TGCGCCAGGAGACGACCGGGAAACACCTACGAGCAGTACGTC.

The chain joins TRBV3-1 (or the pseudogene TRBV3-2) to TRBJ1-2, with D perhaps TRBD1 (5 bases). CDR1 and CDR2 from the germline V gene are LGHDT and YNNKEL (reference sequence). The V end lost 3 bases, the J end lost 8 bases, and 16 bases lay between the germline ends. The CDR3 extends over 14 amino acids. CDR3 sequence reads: CASSQRTGEEGYTF. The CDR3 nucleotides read TGTGCCAGCAGCCAGCGTACAGGCGAAGAGGGCTACACCTTC.

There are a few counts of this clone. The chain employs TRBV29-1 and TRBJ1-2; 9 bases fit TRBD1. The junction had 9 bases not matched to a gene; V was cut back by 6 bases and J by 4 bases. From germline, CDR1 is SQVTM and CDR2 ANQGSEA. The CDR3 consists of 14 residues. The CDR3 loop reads CSVTDPTGGYGYTF. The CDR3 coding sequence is TGCAGCGTAACTGATCCGACAGGGGGCTATGGCTACACCTTC. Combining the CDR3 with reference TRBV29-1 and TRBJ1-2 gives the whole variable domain SAVISQKPSRDICQRGTSLTIQCQVDSQVTMMFWYRQQPGQSLTLIATANQGSEATYESGFVIDKFPISRPNLTFSTLTVSNMSPEDSSIYLCSVTDPTGGYGYTFGSGTRLTVV.

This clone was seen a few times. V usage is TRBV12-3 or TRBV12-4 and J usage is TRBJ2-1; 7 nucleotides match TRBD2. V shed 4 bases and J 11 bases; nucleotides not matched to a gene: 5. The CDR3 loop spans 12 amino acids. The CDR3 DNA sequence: TGTGCCAGCAGTTCAAGGCGGGAGAAGCAGTTCTTC. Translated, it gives CASSSRREKQFF.

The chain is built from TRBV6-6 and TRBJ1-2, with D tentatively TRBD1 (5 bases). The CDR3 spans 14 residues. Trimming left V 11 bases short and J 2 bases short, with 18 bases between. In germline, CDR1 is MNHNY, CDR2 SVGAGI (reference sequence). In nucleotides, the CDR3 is TGTGCCGGGACGGGGGGGAGCGTAAACTATGGCTACACCTTC. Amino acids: CAGTGGSVNYGYTF.

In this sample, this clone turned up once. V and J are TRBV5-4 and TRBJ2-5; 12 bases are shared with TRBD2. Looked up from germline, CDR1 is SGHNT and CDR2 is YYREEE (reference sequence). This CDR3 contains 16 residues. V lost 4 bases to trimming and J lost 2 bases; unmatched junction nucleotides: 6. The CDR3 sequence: CASSQTSGGLQETQYF. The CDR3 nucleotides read TGTGCCAGCAGCCAGACTAGCGGGGGCTTACAAGAGACCCAGTACTTC.

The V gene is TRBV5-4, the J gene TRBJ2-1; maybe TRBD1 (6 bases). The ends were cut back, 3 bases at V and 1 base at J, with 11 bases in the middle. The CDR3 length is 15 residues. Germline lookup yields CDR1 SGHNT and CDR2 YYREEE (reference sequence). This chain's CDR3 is CASSWDTESYNEQFF. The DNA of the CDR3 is TGTGCCAGCAGCTGGGACACGGAGTCCTACAATGAGCAGTTCTTC.

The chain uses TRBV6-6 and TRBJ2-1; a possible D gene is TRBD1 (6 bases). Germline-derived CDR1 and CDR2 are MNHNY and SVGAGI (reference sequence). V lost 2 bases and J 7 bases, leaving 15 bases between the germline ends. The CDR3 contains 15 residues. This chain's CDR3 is CASSYRLGTRNEQFF. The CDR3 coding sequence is TGTGCCAGCAGTTACCGTCTCGGGACAAGGAATGAGCAGTTCTTC.

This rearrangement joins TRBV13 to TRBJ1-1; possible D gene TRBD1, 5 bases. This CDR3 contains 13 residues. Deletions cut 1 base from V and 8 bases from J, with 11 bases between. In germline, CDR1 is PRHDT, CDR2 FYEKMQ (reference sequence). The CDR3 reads CASSLVRRGEAFF. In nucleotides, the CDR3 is TGTGCCAGCAGCTTAGTTCGCCGGGGGGAAGCTTTCTTT.

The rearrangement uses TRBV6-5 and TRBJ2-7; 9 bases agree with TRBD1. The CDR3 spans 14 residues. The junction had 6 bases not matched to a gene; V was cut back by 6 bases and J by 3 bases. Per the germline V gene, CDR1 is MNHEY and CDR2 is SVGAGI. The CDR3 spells CASRGTGQGYEQYF. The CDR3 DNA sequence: TGTGCCAGCAGAGGGACAGGGCAGGGCTACGAGCAGTACTTC.

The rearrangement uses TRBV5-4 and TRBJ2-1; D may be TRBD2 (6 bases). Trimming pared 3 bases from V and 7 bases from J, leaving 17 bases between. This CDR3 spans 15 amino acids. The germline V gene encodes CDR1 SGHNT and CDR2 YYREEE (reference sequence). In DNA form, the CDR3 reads TGTGCCAGCAGCTCCCCCGGGATTGGGAGGAATGAGCAGTTCTTC. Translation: CASSSPGIGRNEQFF.

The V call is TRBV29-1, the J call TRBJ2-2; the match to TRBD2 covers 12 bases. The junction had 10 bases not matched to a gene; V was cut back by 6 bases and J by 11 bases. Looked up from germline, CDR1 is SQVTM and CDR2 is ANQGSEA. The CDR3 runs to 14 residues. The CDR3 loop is CSVLGLAGRGELFF. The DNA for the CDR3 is TGCAGCGTGCTAGGACTAGCGGGAAGAGGAGAGCTGTTTTTT.

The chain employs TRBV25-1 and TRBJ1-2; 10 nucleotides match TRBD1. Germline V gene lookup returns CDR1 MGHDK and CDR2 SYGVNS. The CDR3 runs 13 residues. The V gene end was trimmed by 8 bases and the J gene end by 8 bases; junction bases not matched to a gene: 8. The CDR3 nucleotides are TGTGCCAGCGGGGACAGGGGTTCAGGAGGCTACACCTTC. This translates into CASGDRGSGGYTF.

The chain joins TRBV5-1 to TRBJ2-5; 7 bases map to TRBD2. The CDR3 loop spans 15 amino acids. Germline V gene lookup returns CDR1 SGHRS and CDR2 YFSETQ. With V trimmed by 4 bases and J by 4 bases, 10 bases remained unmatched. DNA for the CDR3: TGCGCCAGCAGCACGAGATTGAGGGAGGGAGAGACCCAGTACTTC. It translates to CASSTRLREGETQYF.

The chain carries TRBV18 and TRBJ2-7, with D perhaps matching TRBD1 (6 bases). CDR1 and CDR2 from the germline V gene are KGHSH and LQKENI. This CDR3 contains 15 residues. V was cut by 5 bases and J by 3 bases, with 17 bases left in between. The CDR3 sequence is CASSEGRGLYYEQYV. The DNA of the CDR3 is TGTGCCAGCTCAGAGGGCAGGGGTCTATACTACGAGCAGTACGTC.

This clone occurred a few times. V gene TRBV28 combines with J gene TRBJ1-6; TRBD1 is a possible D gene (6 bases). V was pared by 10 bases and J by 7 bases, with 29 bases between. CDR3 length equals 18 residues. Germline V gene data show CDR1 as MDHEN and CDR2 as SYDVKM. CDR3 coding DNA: TGTGCCACCACAAGGGTACTTGGGGGGGGGCCGCGCAATTCACCCCTCCACTTT. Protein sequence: CATTRVLGGGPRNSPLHF.

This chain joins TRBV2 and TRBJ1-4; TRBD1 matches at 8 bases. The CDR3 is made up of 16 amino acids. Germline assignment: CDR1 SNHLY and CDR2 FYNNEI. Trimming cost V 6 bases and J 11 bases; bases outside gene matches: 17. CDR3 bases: TGTGCCAGCAGGACGGACAGGGATGGTTTTCTGATGAAACTGTTTTTT. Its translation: CASRTDRDGFLMKLFF.

This CDR3 is CASSLYYWEKNTEAFF. The CDR3 DNA reads as TGCGCCAGCAGCTTGTATTACTGGGAGAAGAACACTGAAGCTTTCTTT. The V and J genes are TRBV5-1 and TRBJ1-1, with D unclear. Germline CDR1 reads SGHRS; CDR2 reads YFSETQ. CDR3 length equals 16 residues. The germline V and J ends were trimmed by 1 base and 1 base, with 14 bases remaining between them.